A single sample gave rise to the 24 T cell receptor beta chains below, sequenced in a study of T cells in Graves' hyperthyroidism and ophthalmopathy. Authors of the study amplified TCR beta CDR3 regions from RNA transcripts. TCR CDR3 underwent first-round RT-PCR with the HTBI primer set. TCRdb reanalysed the multiplex PCR reads using MiXCR and keeps one entry per CDR3 protein. The sample lists some 360,000 distinct CDR3 sequences; about a sixth were seen once. What was sequenced was blood. The receptors derive from a woman aged 40 to 50 with Graves' ophthalmopathy.

This clonotype was counted at least ten times. This chain uses TRBV27 with TRBJ1-5; TRBD1 agrees at 8 bases. The CDR3 extends over 14 amino acids. V dropped 5 bases and J dropped 6; count of bases not matched to a gene: 6. Germline V CDR1 and CDR2: MNHEY, SMNVEV (reference sequence). CDR3 DNA: TGTGCCAGCAGTCCAGGACAGGGCGGTCAGCCCCAGCATTTT. This sequence encodes CASSPGQGGQPQHF.

This clonotype was seen ten or more times. This chain joins TRBV28 and TRBJ2-5; D is possibly TRBD1 (5 bases). CDR1 and CDR2 (germline): MDHEN, SYDVKM. V dropped 3 bases and J dropped 3 bases, with 8 bases sitting between them. The CDR3 is made up of 13 amino acids. The CDR3 sequence: CASSFDRKETQYF. In DNA, the CDR3 is TGTGCCAGCAGTTTTGACAGAAAAGAGACCCAGTACTTC.

This clonotype was detected many times. The CDR3 protein is CSASGQGLYGYTF. CDR3 coding DNA: TGCAGTGCTAGCGGACAGGGACTTTACGGCTACACCTTC. The rearrangement uses TRBV20-1 and TRBJ1-2; the match to TRBD1 covers 8 bases. The V segment lost 3 bases and the J segment 8 bases; nucleotides outside the gene matches: 8. There are 13 residues in the CDR3. In germline, CDR1 is DFQATT, CDR2 SNEGSKA (reference sequence).

This clonotype came up many times. The chain recombines TRBV12-3 or TRBV12-4 with TRBJ2-7, with D possibly matching TRBD2 (5 bases). The CDR3 covers 14 residues. The germline V and J ends were trimmed by 1 base and 3 bases, with 10 bases remaining between them. The CDR3 nucleotides are TGTGCCAGCAGTTTAGGGGTAGCGATCTACGAGCAGTACTTC. Protein product: CASSLGVAIYEQYF.

Turning to this clonotype: Since a much larger clone is just one base distant, this may be a read error. Likely a read error: the CDR3 ends without its conserved phenylalanine or tryptophan. This sequence joins TRBV2 and TRBJ2-2; weak D call: TRBD2 (6 bases). V was shortened by 4 bases and J by 1 base, with 7 bases between the two germline ends. The germline V gene encodes CDR1 SNHLY and CDR2 FYNNEI. This CDR3 region has 14 residues. The CDR3, as DNA: TGTGCCAGCAGTGTGGAGGGGAACACCGGGGAGCTGTTTATT. It yields the protein CASSVEGNTGELFI.

This clonotype showed up many times. The chain uses TRBV2 and TRBJ1-1; D may be TRBD1 (5 bases). Germline values: CDR1 SNHLY, CDR2 FYNNEI. V gave up 6 bases and J gave up 8 bases, with 19 bases separating them. This CDR3 is 14 amino acids long. The CDR3 bases are TGTGCCAGCAGCGCCGACCCGGGGCTCGGCGAAGCTTTCTTT. This sequence encodes CASSADPGLGEAFF.

The gene calls are TRBV12-3 or TRBV12-4 and TRBJ2-7, with 7 bases fitting TRBD1. This CDR3 is 13 amino acids long. Unmatched junction bases numbered 4, after V lost 6 bases and J lost 2 bases. This CDR3 reads CASRAGGPYEQYF. CDR3 DNA sequence: TGTGCCAGCAGAGCAGGGGGTCCCTACGAGCAGTACTTC.

This clonotype was detected ten times or more. This chain connects TRBV20-1 to TRBJ2-5, with TRBD1 matching over 10 bases. Trimming removed 4 bases from V and 5 bases from J; junction bases left unmatched: 4. Germline V CDR1 and CDR2: DFQATT, SNEGSKA (reference sequence). The CDR3 is 13 amino acids. Here the CDR3 reads CSAKDRGRETQYF. CDR3 coding DNA: TGCAGTGCTAAAGACAGGGGGCGGGAGACCCAGTACTTC.

As concerns this clonotype: This clone may be a read error of a much larger clone one base away. The chain joins TRBV6-5 to TRBJ1-2; D is uncertain. The germline V gene encodes CDR1 MNHEY and CDR2 SVGAGI. V dropped 2 bases and J dropped 7 bases, with 14 bases sitting between them. The CDR3 runs 14 residues. CDR3 nucleotide sequence: TGTGCCAGCAGTTACGACACGGCTCTGGGTGGCTACACCTTC. Protein sequence: CASSYDTALGGYTF.

This clonotype has a count of ten or more. This sequence joins TRBV5-1 and TRBJ2-7; the D call may be TRBD1 or TRBD2 (5 bases each). V shed 7 bases and J shed 2 bases, with 16 bases lying between them. Germline V CDR1 and CDR2: SGHRS, YFSETQ. This CDR3 region has 14 residues. The CDR3 nucleotides are TGCGCCAGCGCAGGGACGATGAGGGCCTACGAGCAGTACTTC. Protein: CASAGTMRAYEQYF.

This chain links TRBV6-2 or TRBV6-3 with TRBJ2-7; D is unresolved. V was trimmed by 7 bases and J by 3 bases, leaving 13 bases between them. In germline, CDR1 is MNHEY, CDR2 SVGEGT. The CDR3 spans 13 residues. Here the CDR3 reads CASTKSRYYEQYF. In DNA, the CDR3 is TGTGCCAGCACTAAGTCGAGGTACTACGAGCAGTACTTC.

This clonotype has a count of ten or more. The V call is TRBV6-1, the J call TRBJ2-7; D gene unclear. The CDR3 loop spans 16 amino acids. V lost 3 bases, J lost 1 base, and 16 bases lay in between. Germline CDR1 is MNHNS and CDR2 is SASEGT. CDR3 coding DNA: TGTGCCAGCAGTGATATCGTAGTGGACCCATCCTACGAGCAGTACTTC. This translates into CASSDIVVDPSYEQYF.

This clonotype has ten or more counts. The chain recombines TRBV11-2 with TRBJ2-5, with 13 bases aligning to TRBD2. After removal of 5 bases from V and 0 bases from J, the junction contained 9 bases not matched to a gene. The V gene's germline CDR1 is SGHAT and CDR2 FQNNGV. This CDR3 region has 18 residues. In nucleotides, the CDR3 is TGTGCCAGCAGCCCACGGACTAGCGGGAGCGGGTACCAAGAGACCCAGTACTTC. The encoded protein is CASSPRTSGSGYQETQYF.

This clonotype was found many times. The chain carries TRBV12-3 or TRBV12-4 and TRBJ1-2; tentative D call: TRBD1 (5 bases). V dropped 3 bases and J dropped 8 bases, with 13 bases sitting between them. The CDR3 has 13 residues. CDR3 loop: CASSLLGLQGYTF. Written as DNA, the CDR3 is TGTGCCAGCAGTTTGTTGGGACTCCAGGGCTACACCTTC.

The table lists this clonotype with many counts. The V and J genes are TRBV28 and TRBJ1-5; D may be TRBD1 (5 bases). This CDR3 comprises 13 residues. Trimming removed 8 bases from V and 7 bases from J, with 15 bases in between. From germline, CDR1 is MDHEN and CDR2 SYDVKM. This chain's CDR3 is CASGGGMGQPQHF. CDR3 sequence (DNA): TGTGCCAGCGGGGGAGGGATGGGGCAGCCCCAGCATTTT.

This clonotype was found many times. The rearrangement joins TRBV19 to TRBJ2-5; TRBD1 agrees at 8 bases. This CDR3 is 16 amino acids long. Germline values: CDR1 LNHDA, CDR2 SQIVND (reference sequence). J lost 3 bases, V lost 5 bases, and 11 bases had no gene match. Here the CDR3 DNA reads TGTGCCAGTAGTTCCGGACAGGGAAGGTCCGAAGAGACCCAGTACTTC. It codes for CASSSGQGRSEETQYF.

The chain recombines TRBV7-2 with TRBJ2-5; possible D gene TRBD1, 5 bases. The germline V gene encodes CDR1 SGHTA and CDR2 FQGNSA. V was clipped by 1 base and J by 5 bases, with 11 bases between them. The CDR3 spans 14 residues. In DNA form, the CDR3 reads TGTGCCAGCAGCTTAGTTCCGACAGTGGAGACCCAGTACTTC. Translation gives CASSLVPTVETQYF.

The chain uses TRBV28 and TRBJ1-6; D remains ambiguous. Germline assignment: CDR1 MDHEN and CDR2 SYDVKM. This CDR3 comprises 14 residues. Trimming stripped 11 bases from V and 0 bases from J, with 11 bases between. CDR3 in amino acids: CAARKSSYNSPLHF. CDR3 nucleotide sequence: TGTGCCGCGAGGAAGAGCTCCTATAATTCACCCCTCCACTTT.

The rearrangement links TRBV7-2 to TRBJ2-7; possibly TRBD2 for D (6 bases). The length of the CDR3 is 16 residues. CDR1 and CDR2 from the germline V gene are SGHTA and FQGNSA. V was clipped by 1 base and J by 0 bases, with 13 bases between them. CDR3 in amino acids: CASSLGQRAFSYEQYF. In DNA form, the CDR3 reads TGTGCCAGCAGCTTAGGGCAGCGGGCTTTCTCCTACGAGCAGTACTTC.

This clonotype has a count of ten or more. This chain joins TRBV11-2 and TRBJ1-3; TRBD1 is a possible D gene (5 bases). V was shortened by 5 bases and J by 3 bases, with 17 bases between the two germline ends. Germline lookup yields CDR1 SGHAT and CDR2 FQNNGV. CDR3 length: 16 amino acids. CDR3 region: CASSLGGNVVGNTIYF. CDR3 sequence (DNA): TGTGCCAGCAGCCTGGGGGGGAATGTGGTTGGAAACACCATATATTTT.

At least ten counts were recorded for this clonotype. The chain couples TRBV2 to TRBJ2-7; 8 bases agree with TRBD1. This CDR3 has 12 residues. Germline CDR1 SNHLY, CDR2 FYNNEI. The V and J ends lost 11 bases and 5 bases, in that order; junction bases with no gene match: 8. The CDR3 region is CASTGQEDEQYF. CDR3 sequence (DNA): TGTGCCTCTACGGGACAGGAGGACGAGCAGTACTTC.

Only a few counts were recorded for this clonotype. The chain combines TRBV6-1 with TRBJ2-7, with D possibly being TRBD1 (7 bases). The CDR3 spans 14 residues. The V gene lost 4 bases and the J gene lost 2 bases, with 12 bases spanning the gap. CDR1 and CDR2 (germline): MNHNS, SASEGT. CDR3 protein: CASSGRGDPYEQYF. Here the CDR3 DNA reads TGTGCCAGCAGTGGCAGGGGGGATCCCTACGAGCAGTACTTC.

As regards this clonotype: This may be a read error: a much more frequent sequence differs by one nucleotide. This rearrangement joins TRBV7-9 to TRBJ1-5; possible D gene TRBD1, 5 bases. Germline CDR1 SEHNR, CDR2 FQNEAQ (reference sequence). This CDR3 comprises 12 residues. The CDR3, as DNA: TGTGCCAGCAGCTTAGACGAGGGGCCCCGGCATTTT. Translation: CASSLDEGPRHF.

This clonotype came up many times. The chain joins TRBV20-1 to TRBJ2-7; 7 nucleotides agree with TRBD2. The junction had 3 bases not matched to a gene; V was cut back by 1 base and J by 0 bases. The CDR3 spans 14 residues. Germline V gene data show CDR1 as DFQATT and CDR2 as SNEGSKA (reference sequence). This CDR3 reads CSARAPGGSYEQYF. The DNA of the CDR3 is TGCAGTGCTAGAGCCCCGGGAGGCTCCTACGAGCAGTACTTC.